Below, 13 T cell receptor beta chains from the same sample are listed, as sequenced in a study of shared clonotypes between healthy human individuals. The repertoire was sequenced with immunoSEQ multiplex PCR; TCRdb's copy has only in-frame clones and lacks some. The data hold roughly 2 million clones, with roughly 95% observed a single time. The source material was naive CD4+ T cells sorted from blood. As for subset: CD45RA+ positively selected. Receptors were obtained from a man aged 18 to 29 in good health.

The V gene is TRBV19, the J gene TRBJ1-5; D remains unclear. CDR1 and CDR2 from the germline V gene are LNHDA and SQIVND (reference sequence). The CDR3 extends over 13 amino acids. V shed 4 bases and J shed 2 bases, with 6 bases lying between them. The CDR3 nucleotides are TGTGCCAGTAGTAACTCCGGCAATCAGCCCCAGCATTTT. Amino acids: CASSNSGNQPQHF.

The gene calls are TRBV6-5 and TRBJ1-1; 7 bases fit TRBD1. Per the germline V gene, CDR1 is MNHEY and CDR2 is SVGAGI. The CDR3 runs to 15 residues. V lost 0 bases and J lost 1; bases outside the gene matches: 2. CDR3 sequence reads: CASSYSNRGNTEAFF. CDR3 nucleotide sequence: TGTGCCAGCAGTTACTCGAACAGGGGGAACACTGAAGCTTTCTTT.

The rearrangement joins TRBV6-1 to TRBJ2-7, with 9 bases matching TRBD1. V lost 4 bases, J lost 4 bases, and 11 bases stayed unmatched. This CDR3 region has 16 residues. Germline V gene data show CDR1 as MNHNS and CDR2 as SASEGT. This CDR3 is CASSGRQGGARYEQYF. CDR3 DNA: TGTGCCAGCAGTGGTCGACAGGGGGGCGCTCGATACGAGCAGTACTTC.

The chain employs TRBV21-1 and TRBJ2-7; TRBD2 reflects the table's D call only, with no check against the DNA. TRBV21-1 is shown as a pseudogene. The CDR3 runs 14 residues. CDR3 DNA sequence: TGTGCCAGCAGCAGGACTAGGGACAACTACGAGCAGTACTTC. It codes for CASSRTRDNYEQYF.

This clone was found once. This sequence joins TRBV7-2 and TRBJ1-4; 10 nucleotides align to TRBD1. Germline V gene sequence: CDR1 SGHTA, CDR2 FQGNSA. The length of the CDR3 is 17 residues. Trimming at V came to 2 bases and at J to 7 bases, leaving 10 bases not matched to a gene. The CDR3 region has the DNA TGTGCCAGCAGCTTAATTGGAAGGACAGGGGGGATTGAAAAACTGTTTTTT. Protein product: CASSLIGRTGGIEKLFF.

V and J are TRBV5-1 and TRBJ1-1; D call uncertain. This CDR3 has 16 residues. From germline, CDR1 is SGHRS and CDR2 YFSETQ. Trimming stripped 0 bases from V and 2 bases from J, with 14 bases between. The CDR3 coding sequence is TGCGCCAGCAGCTTGGCAACGGCGGGGATTAACACTGAAGCTTTCTTT. Its translation is CASSLATAGINTEAFF. Using reference TRBV5-1 and TRBJ1-1 for the parts outside the CDR3, the full variable domain is KAGVTQTPRYLIKTRGQQVTLSCSPISGHRSVSWYQQTPGQGLQFLFEYFSETQRNKGNFPGRFSGRQFSNSRSEMNVSTLELGDSALYLCASSLATAGINTEAFFGQGTRLTVV.

The chain uses TRBV25-1 and TRBJ1-2; no definite D call. CDR1 is MGHDK and CDR2 is SYGVNS in the germline V gene. V was cut by 1 base and J by 4 bases, with 7 bases left in between. CDR3 length equals 13 residues. Here the CDR3 DNA reads TGTGCCAGCAGTGAATGGGCCTCCTATGGCTACACCTTC. This codes for CASSEWASYGYTF.

This sequence joins TRBV6-5 and TRBJ1-2, with 9 nucleotides matching TRBD1. V shed 7 bases and J 7 bases; nucleotides not matched to a gene: 13. The CDR3 length is 15 residues. Germline values: CDR1 MNHEY, CDR2 SVGAGI. The CDR3 DNA sequence: TGTGCCAGCAAATCGGCTCCGGGACAGGGATTTGGCTACACCTTC. Translation: CASKSAPGQGFGYTF.

The genes are TRBV6-1 and TRBJ1-5; 8 bases map to TRBD1. This CDR3 has 17 residues. Germline assignment: CDR1 MNHNS and CDR2 SASEGT. With 4 bases clipped from V and 0 bases from J, the junction kept 8 bases outside the gene matches. CDR3 residues: CASSGQGTHNSNQPQHF. The CDR3 region has the DNA TGTGCCAGCAGTGGACAGGGGACACACAATAGCAATCAGCCCCAGCATTTT.

The chain links TRBV25-1 to TRBJ1-1; tentative D call: TRBD1 (5 bases). This CDR3 is built from 14 residues. Per germline, CDR1 MGHDK and CDR2 SYGVNS. Trimming pared 6 bases from V and 4 bases from J, leaving 15 bases between. The DNA of the CDR3 is TGTGCCAGCAGGCCCAGGGAGGCCACCACTGAAGCTTTCTTT. The encoded protein is CASRPREATTEAFF.

As for this clone: Other DNA sequences within the sample encode an identical CDR3. This chain links TRBV5-1 with TRBJ2-5; the match to TRBD2 covers 10 bases. The germline V gene encodes CDR1 SGHRS and CDR2 YFSETQ. V was pared by 2 bases and J by 5 bases, with 0 bases of the junction left unmatched. CDR3 length: 13 amino acids. In DNA form, the CDR3 reads TGCGCCAGCAGCTTACTAGCGGGGGAGACCCAGTACTTC. It codes for CASSLLAGETQYF.

Comments on this clone: Other DNA sequences from this sample encode an identical CDR3 as well. V and J are TRBV6-5 and TRBJ1-5; tentatively, D is TRBD1 (5 bases). This CDR3 region has 14 residues. CDR1 is MNHEY, CDR2 SVGAGI, per germline. The germline V and J ends were trimmed by 2 bases and 2 bases, with 7 bases remaining between them. In nucleotides, the CDR3 is TGTGCCAGCAGTTACGGAGGGGGCAATCAGCCCCAGCATTTT. It is translated as CASSYGGGNQPQHF.

Regarding this clone: The same CDR3 is also encoded by other DNA sequences in this sample. The V and J genes are TRBV7-2 and TRBJ2-1, with 8 bases aligning to TRBD1. The CDR3 has 15 residues. Trimming at V came to 5 bases and at J to 4 bases, leaving 7 bases not matched to a gene. From germline, CDR1 is SGHTA and CDR2 FQGNSA. The CDR3 DNA sequence: TGTGCCAGCAGCCCCGACAGGGGTGGATACAATGAGCAGTTCTTC. It specifies CASSPDRGGYNEQFF.